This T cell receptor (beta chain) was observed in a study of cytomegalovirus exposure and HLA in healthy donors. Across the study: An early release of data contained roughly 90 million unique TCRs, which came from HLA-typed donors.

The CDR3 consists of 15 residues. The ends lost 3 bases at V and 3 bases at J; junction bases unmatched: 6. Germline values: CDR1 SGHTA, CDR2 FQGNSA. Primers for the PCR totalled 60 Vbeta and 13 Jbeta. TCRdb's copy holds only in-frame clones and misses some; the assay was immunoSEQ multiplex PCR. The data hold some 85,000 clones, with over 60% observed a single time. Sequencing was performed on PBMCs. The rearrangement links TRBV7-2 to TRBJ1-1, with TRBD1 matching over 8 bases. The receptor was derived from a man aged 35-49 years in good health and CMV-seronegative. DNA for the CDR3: TGTGCCAGCAGCTTTCAGGGGGCGGTGGACACTGAAGCTTTCTTT. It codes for CASSFQGAVDTEAFF.